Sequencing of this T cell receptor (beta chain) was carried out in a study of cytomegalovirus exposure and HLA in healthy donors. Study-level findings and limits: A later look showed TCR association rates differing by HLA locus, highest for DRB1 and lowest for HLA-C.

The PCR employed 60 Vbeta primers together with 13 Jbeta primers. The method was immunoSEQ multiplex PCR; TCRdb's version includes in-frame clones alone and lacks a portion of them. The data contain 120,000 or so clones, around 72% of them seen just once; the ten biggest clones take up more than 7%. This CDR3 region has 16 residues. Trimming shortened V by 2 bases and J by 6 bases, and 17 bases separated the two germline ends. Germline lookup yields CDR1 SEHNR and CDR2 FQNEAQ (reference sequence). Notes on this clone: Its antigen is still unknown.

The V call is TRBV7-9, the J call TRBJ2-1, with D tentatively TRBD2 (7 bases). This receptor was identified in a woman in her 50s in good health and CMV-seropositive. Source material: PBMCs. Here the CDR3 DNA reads TGTGCCAGCAGCTTACCTGAAGGGGGAGGGTTCAATGAGCAGTTCTTC. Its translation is CASSLPEGGGFNEQFF.